This T cell receptor beta chain was found in a study of blood T cell repertoires in COVID-19. Study-wide background: Some COVID-19 samples were acute and others convalescent; all came from the United States, Italy and Spain. T cells, B-cell-depleted T cells, or PBMCs provided the cDNA or gDNA that served as material.

TCRdb's copy holds only in-frame clones and misses some; the assay was immunoSEQ multiplex PCR. The sample lists over 150,000 clones; roughly 86% were seen once. In germline, CDR1 is KGHDR, CDR2 SFDVKD. The CDR3 is 15 amino acids. The V and J ends lost 4 bases and 4 bases respectively, with 12 bases between them. The sequence was collected from a man aged 45-65 years with active or convalescent COVID-19. The rearrangement joins TRBV24-1 to TRBJ2-2; no reliable D call. Sequencing input: peripheral blood. The CDR3 coding sequence is TGTGCCACCAGTGAAACTCGGGTTTCCACCGGGGAGCTGTTTTTT. Translating gives CATSETRVSTGELFF.